This T cell receptor (beta chain) came from a study of T cells in Graves' hyperthyroidism and ophthalmopathy. The junction had 12 bases not matched to a gene; V was cut back by 5 bases and J by 2 bases. CDR3 length equals 17 residues. Germline V gene sequence: CDR1 SGHVS, CDR2 FQNEAQ. Lactation, pregnancy, other autoimmune disease or uncontrolled infection excluded patients. This clonotype was counted at least ten times. Using RNA transcripts as the source, TCR beta CDR3 regions were amplified. A first-round RT-PCR of the TCR CDR3 used the HTBI primer set. TCRdb re-derived calls from the multiplex PCR reads in MiXCR, one entry per CDR3 protein. The sample includes fewer than 450,000 distinct CDR3 sequences, roughly an eighth of them seen just once.

J is TRBJ2-3 and V is TRBV7-8; 8 nucleotides line up with TRBD2. This TCR was recovered from a middle-aged man with Graves' ophthalmopathy. Sequenced: blood. The CDR3 DNA is TGTGCCAGCAGCCCTAAGAGACTAGCGCGACCCACAGATACGCAGTATTTT. Residues: CASSPKRLARPTDTQYF. The whole variable domain, remainder taken from reference TRBV7-8 and TRBJ2-3, is GAGVSQSPRYKVAKRGQDVALRCDPISGHVSLFWYQQALGQGPEFLTYFQNEAQLDKSGLPSDRFFAERPEGSVSTLKIQRTQQEDSAVYLCASSPKRLARPTDTQYFGPGTRLTVL.